A single sample is the source of the 31 T cell receptor beta chains below, sequenced in a study of cytomegalovirus exposure and HLA in healthy donors. It was with 60 Vbeta and 13 Jbeta primers that the PCR ran. This table comes from immunoSEQ multiplex PCR, and its TCRdb copy is limited to in-frame clones, with some not included. The sample holds about 130,000 clones. The material sequenced was PBMCs. Every receptor here comes from a man aged 18 to 35 in good health and CMV-seronegative.

The rearrangement links TRBV5-4 to TRBJ2-5; TRBD2 agrees at 10 bases. Germline-derived CDR1 and CDR2 are SGHNT and YYREEE (reference sequence). Trimming removed 7 bases from V and 5 bases from J; junction bases left unmatched: 17. CDR3 length equals 17 residues. The CDR3 nucleotides read TGTGCCAGCGCACCCGCGGAACTAGCGGGGCTGGGGGAGACCCAGTACTTC. The encoded protein is CASAPAELAGLGETQYF.

The rearrangement uses TRBV15 and TRBJ2-7, with 8 positions matching TRBD2. With 0 bases clipped from V and 3 bases from J, the junction kept 1 base outside the gene matches. This CDR3 region has 14 residues. CDR1 and CDR2 from the germline V gene are LNHNV and YYDKDF (reference sequence). The CDR3 here is CATSRDLAGYEQYF. CDR3 coding DNA: TGTGCCACCAGCAGAGATCTAGCGGGCTACGAGCAGTACTTC.

The J gene is TRBJ2-7, the V gene TRBV2; the match to TRBD1 covers 9 bases. Unmatched junction bases numbered 3, after V lost 4 bases and J lost 2 bases. The CDR3 loop spans 14 amino acids. Germline CDR1 is SNHLY and CDR2 is FYNNEI. The CDR3 region is CASSGGTGPYEQYF. DNA of the CDR3: TGTGCCAGCAGTGGAGGGACAGGGCCCTACGAGCAGTACTTC.

The chain has TRBV5-1 and TRBJ2-7, with D unresolved. Germline V gives CDR1 SGHRS, CDR2 YFSETQ. CDR3 length equals 14 residues. The V end lost 0 bases, the J end lost 3 bases, and 10 bases lay between the germline ends. The CDR3 nucleotides read TGCGCCAGCAGCTTGGTTCCACGAGGCTACGAGCAGTACTTC. It specifies CASSLVPRGYEQYF.

Remarks on this clone: The junction departs from the called germline gene at one end, perhaps through a read error. The gene calls are TRBV7-7 and TRBJ2-1; 7 bases are shared with TRBD1. CDR1 is SSHAT, CDR2 FNYEAQ, per germline (reference sequence). The CDR3 runs 17 residues. CDR3 DNA sequence: TGTGCTAGCAGATCAACAGGGGTCGACACCTCCTACAATGAGCAGTTCTTC. Its translation is CASRSTGVDTSYNEQFF.

The J gene is TRBJ2-7, the V gene TRBV30; 8 nucleotides line up with TRBD2. The CDR3 totals 14 residues. J lost 4 bases, V lost 2 bases, and 7 bases had no gene match. The V gene's germline CDR1 is GTSNPN and CDR2 SVGIG (reference sequence). CDR3 DNA sequence: TGTGCCTGGAGTCCTCGGGGCGGGGGGTACGAGCAGTACTTC. Translated: CAWSPRGGGYEQYF.

This chain uses TRBV2 with TRBJ1-3, with D possibly being TRBD1 (5 bases). V lost 4 bases and J 7 bases, leaving 8 bases between the germline ends. Germline V gene sequence: CDR1 SNHLY, CDR2 FYNNEI. The CDR3 sequence is 12 residues long. The CDR3 loop reads CASSAGGNTIYF. CDR3 coding DNA: TGTGCCAGCAGTGCCGGGGGTAACACCATATATTTT.

The CDR3 protein is CASSLFSSWGDEKLFF. The CDR3 bases are TGTGCCAGCAGCTTATTCTCCAGCTGGGGGGATGAAAAACTGTTTTTT. V gene TRBV5-6 combines with J gene TRBJ1-4; D possibly corresponds to TRBD1 (5 bases). CDR1 is SGHDT and CDR2 is YYEEEE in the germline V gene. The CDR3 is 16 amino acids. V lost 2 bases and J lost 6, with 17 bases in between. The full variable domain, in which reference TRBV5-6 and TRBJ1-4 provide the parts outside the CDR3, is DAGVTQSPTHLIKTRGQQVTLRCSPKSGHDTVSWYQQALGQGPQFIFQYYEEEERQRGNFPDRFSGHQFPNYSSELNVNALLLGDSALYLCASSLFSSWGDEKLFFGSGTQLSVL.

The CDR3 protein is CASSLNYEQYF. CDR3 sequence (DNA): TGTGCCAGCAGCCTAAACTACGAGCAGTACTTC. The chain joins TRBV7-9 to TRBJ2-7; D gene uncertain. The V gene lost 5 bases and the J gene lost 3 bases, with 5 bases spanning the gap. The CDR3 extends over 11 amino acids. Germline values: CDR1 SEHNR, CDR2 FQNEAQ (reference sequence).

This rearrangement joins TRBV5-1 to TRBJ2-7, with 9 bases matching TRBD1. Germline CDR1 is SGHRS and CDR2 is YFSETQ. This CDR3 region has 19 residues. The J segment lost 3 bases and the V segment lost 1 base, leaving 17 bases of the junction unmatched. CDR3 in DNA: TGCGCCAGCAGCTTGCGCGGTGGGACGACCGGGACAGGGAGCTACGAGCAGTACTTC. Amino acid sequence: CASSLRGGTTGTGSYEQYF.

The CDR3 sequence is CASSQRTSGRAYEQYF. Here the CDR3 DNA reads TGTGCCAGCAGCCAACGGACTAGCGGGAGGGCCTACGAGCAGTACTTC. V usage is TRBV28 and J usage is TRBJ2-7; TRBD2 aligns across 15 bases. This CDR3 region has 16 residues. The trim removed 6 bases at V and 2 bases at J, leaving 5 bases unmatched. Germline CDR1 MDHEN, CDR2 SYDVKM.

This chain joins TRBV19 and TRBJ1-1, with 7 bases matching TRBD1. With 7 bases clipped from V and 3 bases from J, the junction kept 2 bases outside the gene matches. This CDR3 has 12 residues. The germline CDR1 and CDR2 sequences are LNHDA and SQIVND (reference sequence). As DNA, the CDR3 is TGTGCCAGTAACGACAGGGACACTGAAGCTTTCTTT. It specifies CASNDRDTEAFF.

The chain joins TRBV4-3 to TRBJ2-5; the match to TRBD2 covers 8 bases. Germline assignment: CDR1 LGHNA and CDR2 YSLEER. The CDR3 has 17 amino acids. Trimming at V came to 0 bases and at J to 0 bases, leaving 6 bases not matched to a gene. The CDR3 loop is CASSQDLIGRDQETQYF. CDR3 DNA: TGCGCCAGCAGCCAAGATCTGATCGGGAGGGACCAAGAGACCCAGTACTTC.

J is TRBJ2-6 and V is TRBV6-1, with TRBD2 identical over 7 bases. The CDR3 consists of 15 residues. V shed 1 base and J 4 bases; nucleotides not matched to a gene: 1. From germline, CDR1 is MNHNS and CDR2 SASEGT. CDR3 nucleotides: TGTGCCAGCAGTGAAGAGCGGGGCGGGGCCAACGTCCTGACTTTC. It codes for CASSEERGGANVLTF.

The chain carries TRBV7-3 and TRBJ2-7; TRBD1 agrees at 7 bases. There are 14 residues in the CDR3. V dropped 4 bases and J dropped 4; count of bases not matched to a gene: 7. Germline V gene sequence: CDR1 SGHTA, CDR2 FQGTGA. This chain's CDR3 is CASSSTGQRYEQYF. In DNA, the CDR3 is TGTGCCAGCAGCTCGACGGGACAGAGATACGAGCAGTACTTC.

The chain couples TRBV7-8 to TRBJ2-3; TRBD2 agrees at 10 bases. This CDR3 is built from 16 residues. In germline, CDR1 is SGHVS, CDR2 FQNEAQ. Trimming took 3 bases from V and 0 from J; bases not matched to a gene: 3. Here the CDR3 DNA reads TGTGCCAGCAGCTTCGGACTAGCGGCAAGCACAGATACGCAGTATTTT. Encoded protein: CASSFGLAASTDTQYF.

This chain links TRBV6-6 with TRBJ2-2; TRBD2 agrees at 14 bases. The CDR3 is 16 amino acids. The ends lost 6 bases at V and 7 bases at J; junction bases unmatched: 7. The V gene's germline CDR1 is MNHNY and CDR2 SVGAGI (reference sequence). Written as DNA, the CDR3 is TGTGCCAGCAGAAGTGGGACTAGCGGGAGAGGCGGGGAGCTGTTTTTT. Translation: CASRSGTSGRGGELFF.

The chain combines TRBV20-1 with TRBJ2-2, with D possibly TRBD2 on 6 matching bases. This CDR3 is 11 amino acids long. V was trimmed by 6 bases and J by 9 bases, leaving 11 bases between them. Germline V gene lookup returns CDR1 DFQATT and CDR2 SNEGSKA (reference sequence). The CDR3 here is CSARLVRELFF. Written as DNA, the CDR3 is TGCAGTGCGAGACTAGTCCGGGAGCTGTTTTTT.

V is TRBV6-5 and J is TRBJ1-1, with TRBD1 identical over 7 bases. Germline CDR1 and CDR2: MNHEY and SVGAGI. Trimming took 7 bases from V and 0 from J; bases not matched to a gene: 5. The CDR3 covers 14 residues. The CDR3: CASTAGGMNTEAFF. The CDR3 DNA sequence: TGTGCCAGCACGGCAGGGGGGATGAACACTGAAGCTTTCTTT.

The chain recombines TRBV6-5 with TRBJ2-1; D unresolved. The CDR3 consists of 13 residues. Looked up from germline, CDR1 is MNHEY and CDR2 is SVGAGI. The germline V and J ends were trimmed by 6 bases and 9 bases, with 15 bases remaining between them. Written as DNA, the CDR3 is TGTGCCAGCAGCTCAAGCGTTGCTGGTGAGCAGTTCTTC. This translates into CASSSSVAGEQFF.

The rearrangement joins TRBV27 to TRBJ1-6; D gene uncertain. The germline V and J ends were trimmed by 6 bases and 9 bases, with 9 bases remaining between them. This CDR3 is 12 amino acids long. CDR1 is MNHEY, CDR2 SMNVEV, per germline (reference sequence). The CDR3 spells CASRSGSSPLHF. The CDR3, as DNA: TGTGCCAGCAGATCGGGGTCTTCACCCCTCCACTTT.

V and J are TRBV6-6 and TRBJ2-1; D uncertain. The length of the CDR3 is 14 residues. V shed 3 bases and J shed 0 bases, with 6 bases lying between them. Germline V CDR1 and CDR2: MNHNY, SVGAGI (reference sequence). In DNA, the CDR3 is TGTGCCAGCAGTTATGACTCCTCCTACAATGAGCAGTTCTTC. This gives the protein CASSYDSSYNEQFF.

The chain carries TRBV6-5 and TRBJ1-2, with 8 bases fitting TRBD1. V was pared by 4 bases and J by 5 bases, with 6 bases of the junction left unmatched. Germline-derived CDR1 and CDR2 are MNHEY and SVGAGI. CDR3 length: 14 residues. CDR3 DNA sequence: TGTGCCAGCAGTTCCGACAGGGGCCCGTATGGCTACACCTTC. Its protein is CASSSDRGPYGYTF.

The V and J genes are TRBV14 and TRBJ1-2; D may be TRBD1 (5 bases). V shed 5 bases and J shed 4 bases, with 11 bases lying between them. The CDR3 extends over 13 amino acids. The germline gives CDR1 SGHDN, CDR2 FVKESK. CDR3 sequence (DNA): TGTGCCAGCAGCTTTAGGGGCGCCTATGGCTACACCTTC. Its protein is CASSFRGAYGYTF.

The genes are TRBV7-9 and TRBJ2-3, with 8 nucleotides matching TRBD2. Germline CDR1 SEHNR, CDR2 FQNEAQ (reference sequence). V shed 5 bases and J 3 bases; nucleotides not matched to a gene: 13. The CDR3 runs 17 residues. CDR3 protein: CASSPLGRGDNTDTQYF. CDR3 in DNA: TGTGCCAGCAGCCCCCTCGGGCGGGGGGACAATACAGATACGCAGTATTTT.

This chain uses TRBV7-9 with TRBJ2-7; D gene ambiguous. The CDR3 has 12 residues. Trimming took off 5 bases at V and 6 bases at J, with 11 bases between the two ends. Germline values: CDR1 SEHNR, CDR2 FQNEAQ (reference sequence). CDR3 bases: TGTGCCAGCAGCCCCCTATACGCCGAGCAGTACTTC. Its translation is CASSPLYAEQYF.

Points on this clone: This specimen includes other DNA sequences encoding the same CDR3. The CDR3 DNA follows: TGTGCCAGCAGCGCGCCGGGGCGGAGGGACACTGAAGCTTTCTTT. Translation: CASSAPGRRDTEAFF. The chain has TRBV13 and TRBJ1-1, with D perhaps matching TRBD1 (5 bases). The CDR3 covers 15 residues. Between the trimmed V and J ends, which lost 5 bases and 3 bases, there was a span of 16 bases. Germline V gene lookup returns CDR1 PRHDT and CDR2 FYEKMQ (reference sequence).

The chain has TRBV7-8 and TRBJ1-3; D might be TRBD1 (5 bases). The ends were cut back, 1 base at V and 0 bases at J, with 16 bases in the middle. From germline, CDR1 is SGHVS and CDR2 FQNEAQ. The CDR3 sequence is 18 residues long. This CDR3 is CASSLVFGQGLSGNTIYF. The CDR3 coding sequence is TGTGCCAGCAGCTTAGTCTTTGGGCAGGGCCTCTCTGGAAACACCATATATTTT.

This chain connects TRBV5-4 to TRBJ2-3; 10 bases agree with TRBD2. The CDR3 sequence is 17 residues long. From germline, CDR1 is SGHNT and CDR2 YYREEE (reference sequence). V was pared by 4 bases and J by 1 base, with 9 bases of the junction left unmatched. CDR3 sequence reads: CASSQKISGGGTDTQYF. CDR3 sequence (DNA): TGTGCCAGCAGCCAAAAAATAAGCGGGGGGGGCACAGATACGCAGTATTTT.

The gene calls are TRBV10-3 and TRBJ2-6, with a possible D match to TRBD1 (5 bases). Per germline, CDR1 ENHRY and CDR2 SYGVKD. This CDR3 spans 15 amino acids. Deletions cut 0 bases from V and 4 bases from J, with 7 bases between. The CDR3 DNA sequence: TGTGCCATCAGTGAGTCAGGGGTAGGGGCCAACGTCCTGACTTTC. Protein sequence: CAISESGVGANVLTF.

The V call is TRBV28, the J call TRBJ1-2, with D perhaps TRBD1 (6 bases). In germline, CDR1 is MDHEN, CDR2 SYDVKM. V was clipped by 3 bases and J by 1 base, with 15 bases between them. CDR3 length: 16 amino acids. The CDR3 region has the DNA TGTGCCAGCAGTTTTGGGGGGGCAGATTTTAACTATGGCTACACCTTC. Its protein product is CASSFGGADFNYGYTF.